This TCR beta chain was observed in a study of T cell responses to AZD1222 COVID-19 vaccine. Whole-study results and caveats: Just a handful of people given AZD1222 tested seropositive at baseline. Dominant CD4 TCR responses targeted spike regions 160-218 and 743-854. White British donors predominated, females outnumbered males, and clonal diversity was possibly underestimated. Unmutated variant regions reportedly attract nearly half of all spike-specific TCRs.

This table comes from immunoSEQ multiplex PCR, and its TCRdb copy is limited to in-frame clones, with some not included. The data show 80,000 or so clones, over 80% seen once. About this clone: The antigen is unknown.

With 4 bases removed from V and 1 base from J, the gap between germline ends came to 9 bases. CDR1 SGDLS and CDR2 YYNGEE come from the germline V gene. The length of the CDR3 is 13 residues. This chain links TRBV9 with TRBJ2-7; D is ambiguous. The source of this sequence is an adult in good health. The sequences come from peripheral blood, collected on day 0 of MenACWY control vaccination. CDR3 amino acids: CASSPAGSYEQYF. In DNA, the CDR3 is TGTGCCAGCAGCCCCGCCGGGTCCTACGAGCAGTACTTC.